This T cell receptor (beta chain) appears in the sequencing data of a study of T cells in Graves' hyperthyroidism and ophthalmopathy. From RNA transcripts, TCR beta CDR3 regions were amplified. In the first-round RT-PCR of the TCR CDR3, the HTBI primer set was used. Each CDR3 protein gets one entry after TCRdb re-called the multiplex PCR reads with MiXCR. The sample yields 300,000 to 400,000 distinct CDR3 sequences, 13% seen once. Trimming cost V 5 bases and J 0 bases, with 11 bases left between them. The CDR3 is 15 residues long. Germline V gene data show CDR1 as LNHDA and CDR2 as SQIVND (reference sequence). Exclusion criteria comprised uncontrolled infection, other autoimmune disease, pregnancy or lactation. This clonotype has at least ten counts.

The chain joins TRBV19 to TRBJ2-1; D ambiguous. This clonotype originated in a woman aged 18-29 years with Graves' hyperthyroidism. Sequenced: blood. The DNA of the CDR3 is TGTGCCAGTAGTTGGCTTGCGGTCTCCTACAATGAGCAGTTCTTC. It yields the protein CASSWLAVSYNEQFF.